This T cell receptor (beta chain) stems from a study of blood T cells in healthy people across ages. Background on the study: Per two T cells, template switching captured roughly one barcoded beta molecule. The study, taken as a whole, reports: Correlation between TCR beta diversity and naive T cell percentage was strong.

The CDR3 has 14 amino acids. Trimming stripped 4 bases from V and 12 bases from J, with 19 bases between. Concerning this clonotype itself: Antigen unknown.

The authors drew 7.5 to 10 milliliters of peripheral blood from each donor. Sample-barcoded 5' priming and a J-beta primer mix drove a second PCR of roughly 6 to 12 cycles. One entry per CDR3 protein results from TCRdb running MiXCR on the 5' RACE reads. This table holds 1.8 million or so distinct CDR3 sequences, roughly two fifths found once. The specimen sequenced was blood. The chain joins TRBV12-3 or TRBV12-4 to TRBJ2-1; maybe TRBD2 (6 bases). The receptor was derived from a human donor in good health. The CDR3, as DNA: TGTGCCAGCAGTTCCGGAGGGAGAGCAGATGTGCAGTTCTTC. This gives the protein CASSSGGRADVQFF.